The present T cell receptor beta chain was sequenced within a study of blood T cell repertoires in COVID-19. TCRdb's table, derived via immunoSEQ multiplex PCR, lists solely in-frame clones and lacks some. The table has 75,000 or so clones, around 84% seen once; the top ten hold roughly 4%. The germline gives CDR1 MNHEY, CDR2 SMNVEV (reference sequence). Trimming removed 3 bases from V and 3 bases from J, with 6 bases in between. The CDR3 extends over 13 amino acids. The J gene is TRBJ1-5, the V gene TRBV27, with D hard to call. Material for sequencing was peripheral blood. This sequence originates from a man between 45 and 60 years old with acute or convalescent COVID-19. This chain's CDR3 is CASSFSLNQPQHF. CDR3 bases: TGTGCCAGCAGTTTTTCCCTCAATCAGCCCCAGCATTTT.